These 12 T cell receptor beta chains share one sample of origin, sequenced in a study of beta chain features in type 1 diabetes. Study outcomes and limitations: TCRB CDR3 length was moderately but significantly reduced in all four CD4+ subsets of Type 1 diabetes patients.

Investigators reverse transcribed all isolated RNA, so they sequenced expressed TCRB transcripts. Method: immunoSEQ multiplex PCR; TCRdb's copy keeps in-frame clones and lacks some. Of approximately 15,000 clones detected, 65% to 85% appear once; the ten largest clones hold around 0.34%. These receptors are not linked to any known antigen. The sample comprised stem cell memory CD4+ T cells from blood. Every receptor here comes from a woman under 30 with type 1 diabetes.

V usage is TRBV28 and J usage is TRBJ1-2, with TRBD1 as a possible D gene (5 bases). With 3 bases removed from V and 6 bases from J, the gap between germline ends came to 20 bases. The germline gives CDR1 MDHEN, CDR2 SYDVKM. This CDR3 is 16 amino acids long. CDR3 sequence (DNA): TGTGCCAGCAGTTTCCCTCATAGGGGCTTATTCGATGGCTACACCTTC. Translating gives CASSFPHRGLFDGYTF.

CDR3 protein: CASSPSGTSGRAEYF. CDR3 nucleotides: TGTGCCAGCAGCCCCTCCGGGACTAGCGGGAGGGCGGAGTACTTC. The chain combines TRBV27 with TRBJ2-7, with 16 bases matching TRBD2. Germline CDR1 is MNHEY and CDR2 is SMNVEV (reference sequence). This CDR3 comprises 15 residues. The J segment lost 11 bases and the V segment lost 6 bases, leaving 10 bases of the junction unmatched.

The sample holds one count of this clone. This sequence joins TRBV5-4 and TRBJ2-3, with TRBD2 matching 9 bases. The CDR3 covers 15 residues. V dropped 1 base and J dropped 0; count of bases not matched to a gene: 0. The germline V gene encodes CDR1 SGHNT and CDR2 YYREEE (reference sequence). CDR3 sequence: CASSLTSGSTDTQYF. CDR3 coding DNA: TGTGCCAGCAGCTTGACTAGCGGGAGCACAGATACGCAGTATTTT.

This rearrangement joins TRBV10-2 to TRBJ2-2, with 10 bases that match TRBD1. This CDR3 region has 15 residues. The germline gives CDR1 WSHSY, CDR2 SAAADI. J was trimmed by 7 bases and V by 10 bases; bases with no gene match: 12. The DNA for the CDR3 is TGCGCCACCCGGCCGGGACAGGGGAATAACGGGGAGCTGTTTTTT. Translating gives CATRPGQGNNGELFF.

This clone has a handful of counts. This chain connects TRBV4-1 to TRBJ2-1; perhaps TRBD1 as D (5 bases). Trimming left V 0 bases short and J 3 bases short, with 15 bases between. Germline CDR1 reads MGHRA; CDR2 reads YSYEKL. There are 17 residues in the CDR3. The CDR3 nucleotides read TGCGCCAGCAGCCAAGATAGGGGCAGGCGAGGCTACAATGAGCAGTTCTTC. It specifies CASSQDRGRRGYNEQFF.

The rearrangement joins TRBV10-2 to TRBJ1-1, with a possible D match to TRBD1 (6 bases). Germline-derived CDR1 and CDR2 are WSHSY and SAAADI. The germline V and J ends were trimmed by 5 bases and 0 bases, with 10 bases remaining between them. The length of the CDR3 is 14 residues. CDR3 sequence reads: CASSPGHLNTEAFF. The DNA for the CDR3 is TGCGCCAGCAGTCCGGGACATCTGAACACTGAAGCTTTCTTT.

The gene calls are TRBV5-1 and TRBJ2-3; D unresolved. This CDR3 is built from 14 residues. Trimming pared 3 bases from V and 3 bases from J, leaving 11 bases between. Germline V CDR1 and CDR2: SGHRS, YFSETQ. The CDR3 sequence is CASSSLAGTDTQYF. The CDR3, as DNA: TGCGCCAGCAGCTCCTTGGCAGGAACAGATACGCAGTATTTT. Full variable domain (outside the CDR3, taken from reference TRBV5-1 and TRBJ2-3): KAGVTQTPRYLIKTRGQQVTLSCSPISGHRSVSWYQQTPGQGLQFLFEYFSETQRNKGNFPGRFSGRQFSNSRSEMNVSTLELGDSALYLCASSSLAGTDTQYFGPGTRLTVL.

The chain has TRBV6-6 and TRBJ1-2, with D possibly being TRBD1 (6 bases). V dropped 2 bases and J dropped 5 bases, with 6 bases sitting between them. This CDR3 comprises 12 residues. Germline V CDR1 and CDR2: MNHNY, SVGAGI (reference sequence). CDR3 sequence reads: CASSYGQYGYTF. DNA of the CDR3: TGTGCCAGCAGTTACGGACAGTATGGCTACACCTTC.

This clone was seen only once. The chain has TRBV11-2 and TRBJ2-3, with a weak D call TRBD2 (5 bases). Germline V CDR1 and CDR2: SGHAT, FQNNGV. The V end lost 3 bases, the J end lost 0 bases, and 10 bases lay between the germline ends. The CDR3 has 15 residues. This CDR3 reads CASSFRRSSTDTQYF. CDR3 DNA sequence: TGTGCCAGCAGCTTCAGGAGGTCTAGCACAGATACGCAGTATTTT.

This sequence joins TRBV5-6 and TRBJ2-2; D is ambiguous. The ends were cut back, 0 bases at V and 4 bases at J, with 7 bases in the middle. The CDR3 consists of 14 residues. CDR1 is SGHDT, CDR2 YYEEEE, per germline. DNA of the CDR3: TGTGCCAGCAGCTTGGGACGGAGCACCGGGGAGCTGTTTTTT. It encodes CASSLGRSTGELFF.

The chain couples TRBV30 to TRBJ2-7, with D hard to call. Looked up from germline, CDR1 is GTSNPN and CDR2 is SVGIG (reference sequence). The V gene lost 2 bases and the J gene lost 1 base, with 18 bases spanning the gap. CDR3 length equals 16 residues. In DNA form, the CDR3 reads TGTGCCTGGAGTTCTTATCGTAGCCTTGGGTCCTACGAGCAGTACTTC. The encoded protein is CAWSSYRSLGSYEQYF.

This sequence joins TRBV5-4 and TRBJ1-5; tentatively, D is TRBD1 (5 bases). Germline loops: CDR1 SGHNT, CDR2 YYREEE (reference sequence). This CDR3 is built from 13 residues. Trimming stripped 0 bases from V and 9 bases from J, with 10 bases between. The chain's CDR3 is CASSLGGVGPQHF. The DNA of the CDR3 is TGTGCCAGCAGCTTGGGGGGCGTGGGGCCCCAGCATTTT.